This T cell receptor (beta chain) was identified during a study of shared T cell receptors in the human thymus. Assay: immunoSEQ multiplex PCR; the TCRdb copy retains only in-frame clones and omits some. The sample lists approximately 490,000 clones, 70% to 80% seen once, with about 0.012% in the top ten. Germline CDR1 reads MNHNY; CDR2 reads SVGAGI (reference sequence). Trimming shortened V by 7 bases and J by 2 bases, and 9 bases separated the two germline ends. This CDR3 region has 13 residues. In addition, the sample was reused for a study of human thymus T cells. From that second work: Thymic samples were excised during corrective heart operations.

Sequenced: thymocytes. This TCR derives from a boy in the first two years of life with a congenital heart defect. The chain recombines TRBV6-6 with TRBJ1-5, with D hard to call. CDR3 protein: CASTGSGNQPQHF. CDR3 nucleotides: TGTGCCAGCACCGGTAGTGGCAATCAGCCCCAGCATTTT.